This TCR beta chain was documented in a study of CD8 T cells in ankylosing spondylitis. The CDR3 is made up of 14 amino acids. Trimming removed 3 bases from V and 5 bases from J, with 11 bases in between. Germline CDR1 reads SGHRS; CDR2 reads YFSETQ. The TCR beta libraries were generated through quantitative 5'-RACE incorporating molecular barcodes. MiXCR, run by TCRdb on the 5' RACE reads, gives a single entry per CDR3 protein. The sample lists 300,000 to 400,000 distinct CDR3 sequences; approximately 10% were seen once. Comments on this clonotype: What it binds is unknown.

Study-wide findings and caveats: Disease-linked clones reportedly concentrated significantly in matched ankylosing spondylitis synovial fluid.

The source of this sequence is a female donor with ankylosing spondylitis or in good health (not recorded which). Sequenced: blood, either unsorted or a sorted T cell fraction (not recorded which). The chain couples TRBV5-1 to TRBJ2-2, with D uncertain. CDR3 residues: CASSSQDKTGELFF. CDR3 nucleotide sequence: TGCGCCAGCAGCTCCCAAGACAAGACCGGGGAGCTGTTTTTT.